This TCR beta chain originates from a study of neoadjuvant anti-PD-1 for oral cavity cancer. The wider study: Non-progressing patients received a fourth nivolumab dose near day 43, then surgery on days 50-56.

Tumor libraries mostly used 4 to 5 ug genomic DNA, two replicates each. TCRdb keeps only in-frame clones here, not all; method: immunoSEQ multiplex PCR. The sample consists of tens of thousands of clones, 25% to 30% of them appearing once. Noted time point: after neoadjuvant nivolumab, at surgical resection. These newly diagnosed stage II-IVA oral cavity squamous cell carcinoma patients had no prior systemic or radiation treatment. These oral cavity squamous cell carcinomas were HPV-negative and locally advanced. Looked up from germline, CDR1 is SEHNR and CDR2 is FQNEAQ (reference sequence). The CDR3 sequence is 14 residues long. V trimming: 5 bases; J trimming: 6 bases; junction bases outside the gene matches: 8.

The receptor comes from a person between 35 and 79 years old with oral cavity squamous cell carcinoma. The input for sequencing was tumor tissue, taken after nivolumab (anti-PD-1) treatment. V is TRBV7-9 and J is TRBJ2-3, with TRBD2 matching over 7 bases. CDR3 sequence reads: CASSHETSFDTQYF. The DNA of the CDR3 is TGTGCCAGCAGCCACGAGACTAGCTTTGATACGCAGTATTTT.